Below are 32 T cell receptor beta chains sequenced from a single sample in a study of radiotherapy plus CTLA-4 blockade in lung cancer. Produced via immunoSEQ multiplex PCR; TCRdb's table is partial and in-frame only. The sample contains roughly 97,000 clones, roughly 74% of which appear only once. The specimen was peripheral blood, collected from a patient treated with radiotherapy plus ipilimumab. These receptors all come from a human donor with non-small cell lung cancer who had a partial response to radiotherapy plus ipilimumab. Some clones in this sample may be carry-over from other donors' samples.

The rearrangement uses TRBV2 and TRBJ2-5, with D unclear. The CDR3 runs 14 residues. The germline CDR1 and CDR2 sequences are SNHLY and FYNNEI. V was cut by 4 bases and J by 5 bases, with 14 bases left in between. The CDR3 nucleotides are TGTGCCAGCAGTGGATCGTTAGATCGCGAGACCCAGTACTTC. Encoded protein: CASSGSLDRETQYF.

This clone was observed a few times. CDR3 in amino acids: CASSPAGGWDEKLFF. The CDR3 DNA sequence: TGTGCCAGCAGTCCAGCAGGGGGCTGGGACGAAAAACTGTTTTTT. The V call is TRBV28, the J call TRBJ1-4; 8 nucleotides match TRBD1. Per germline, CDR1 MDHEN and CDR2 SYDVKM. This CDR3 is built from 15 residues. V gave up 5 bases and J gave up 8 bases; unmatched junction bases: 10.

This chain links TRBV28 with TRBJ2-1; 8 nucleotides align to TRBD2. Losses at the gene ends were 4 bases for V and 8 bases for J; bases not matched to a gene: 10. Germline lookup yields CDR1 MDHEN and CDR2 SYDVKM. The CDR3 is made up of 15 amino acids. CDR3 bases: TGTGCCAGCAGTTGGGTCGGGAGGGCCCACTATGAGCAGTTCTTC. Amino acid sequence: CASSWVGRAHYEQFF.

The CDR3 DNA sequence: TGCGCCAGCAGCCAAATCGCACACCGATCACAACAGCCCCAGCATTTT. It yields the protein CASSQIAHRSQQPQHF. This sequence joins TRBV4-1 and TRBJ1-5; D is ambiguous. There are 16 residues in the CDR3. The V gene lost 2 bases and the J gene lost 7 bases, with 18 bases spanning the gap. Germline V gives CDR1 MGHRA, CDR2 YSYEKL.

Only one count was recorded for this clone. For the CDR3, the DNA is TGTGCCAGCAGCTTGGAGAATGACAGGGGCCTCTACGAGCAGTACTTC. It codes for CASSLENDRGLYEQYF. The chain carries TRBV5-5 and TRBJ2-7, with 8 bases matching TRBD1. The CDR3 runs to 16 residues. J was trimmed by 3 bases and V by 0 bases; bases with no gene match: 8. Germline lookup yields CDR1 SGHKS and CDR2 YYEKEE (reference sequence).

The chain employs TRBV30 and TRBJ2-7; D uncertain. Deletions cut 2 bases from V and 3 bases from J, with 11 bases between. This CDR3 contains 13 residues. Germline CDR1 is GTSNPN and CDR2 is SVGIG (reference sequence). In DNA, the CDR3 is TGTGCCTGGAGTCGCGGCATAGTCTACGAGCAGTACTTC. It specifies CAWSRGIVYEQYF.

The rearrangement uses TRBV7-2 and TRBJ2-7; D possibly corresponds to TRBD2 (6 bases). CDR3 length: 13 residues. Germline-derived CDR1 and CDR2 are SGHTA and FQGNSA. The V end lost 5 bases, the J end lost 3 bases, and 11 bases lay between the germline ends. The CDR3 loop is CASSINGGYEQYF. CDR3 nucleotide sequence: TGTGCCAGCAGCATTAACGGGGGCTACGAGCAGTACTTC.

This clone came up a few times. The V gene is TRBV25-1, the J gene TRBJ1-2; no clear D. V gave up 0 bases and J gave up 7 bases, with 6 bases separating them. CDR3 length equals 12 residues. The germline V gene encodes CDR1 MGHDK and CDR2 SYGVNS. In nucleotides, the CDR3 is TGTGCCAGCAGTGAATATCGGGGTGGCTACACCTTC. Encoded protein: CASSEYRGGYTF.

The gene calls are TRBV4-1 and TRBJ2-7, with 9 nucleotides matching TRBD2. J lost 2 bases, V lost 0 bases, and 8 bases had no gene match. This CDR3 comprises 17 residues. Germline assignment: CDR1 MGHRA and CDR2 YSYEKL. The CDR3 sequence is CASSQESQLAGPYEQYF. CDR3 DNA: TGCGCCAGCAGCCAAGAAAGCCAGCTAGCGGGACCCTACGAGCAGTACTTC.

The V gene is TRBV6-5, the J gene TRBJ1-1; D perhaps matches TRBD1 (6 bases). V lost 4 bases and J lost 5, with 14 bases in between. The length of the CDR3 is 14 residues. Germline assignment: CDR1 MNHEY and CDR2 SVGAGI. CDR3: CASSSSGGLTEAFF. CDR3 nucleotides: TGTGCCAGCAGTTCGTCCGGGGGGCTTACTGAAGCTTTCTTT.

This chain joins TRBV5-1 and TRBJ2-3; 7 bases align to TRBD2. V shed 5 bases and J 0 bases; nucleotides not matched to a gene: 9. This CDR3 spans 16 amino acids. The germline V gene encodes CDR1 SGHRS and CDR2 YFSETQ. CDR3 protein: CASRETWGGSTDTQYF. Written as DNA, the CDR3 is TGCGCCAGCAGGGAGACTTGGGGAGGGAGCACAGATACGCAGTATTTT.

This clone was seen more than once but under ten times. The genes are TRBV19 and TRBJ2-3; 12 bases fit TRBD1. Germline lookup yields CDR1 LNHDA and CDR2 SQIVND (reference sequence). V shed 4 bases, J shed 4 bases, and the junction held 6 bases outside the gene matches. The length of the CDR3 is 16 residues. The CDR3 reads CASSTTGTGGPDTQYF. The CDR3 DNA is TGTGCCAGTAGTACCACCGGGACAGGGGGCCCAGATACGCAGTATTTT.

The CDR3 DNA sequence: TGTGCCAGCAGCTTGGTCACCGGGACAGGGGAAAAACTGTTTTTT. Its translation: CASSLVTGTGEKLFF. V and J are TRBV5-8 and TRBJ1-4, with 9 bases fitting TRBD1. Germline CDR1 and CDR2: SGHTS and YDEGEE. The CDR3 spans 15 residues. V gave up 0 bases and J gave up 8 bases; unmatched junction bases: 5.

The V gene is TRBV4-3, the J gene TRBJ2-1; 7 bases agree with TRBD2. Germline V gives CDR1 LGHNA, CDR2 YSLEER. CDR3 length equals 15 residues. Losses at the gene ends were 0 bases for V and 2 bases for J; bases not matched to a gene: 1. CDR3 residues: CASSQDSGAYNEQFF. DNA of the CDR3: TGCGCCAGCAGCCAAGACAGCGGGGCCTACAATGAGCAGTTCTTC.

V is TRBV28 and J is TRBJ2-7; 10 bases line up with TRBD2. V lost 5 bases and J lost 5; bases outside the gene matches: 6. CDR3 length: 14 amino acids. CDR1 is MDHEN and CDR2 is SYDVKM in the germline V gene. The CDR3 bases are TGTGCCAGCAGTCTACTAGCGGGATCCAACGAGCAGTACTTC. It encodes CASSLLAGSNEQYF.

The chain carries TRBV29-1 and TRBJ2-5; tentative D call: TRBD1 (6 bases). Germline V gene lookup returns CDR1 SQVTM and CDR2 ANQGSEA. The CDR3 runs to 13 residues. Trimming took 6 bases from V and 3 from J, leaving 14 bases between them. CDR3 nucleotides: TGCAGCGTCGAACTGACAGGAAAAGAGACCCAGTACTTC. Amino acids: CSVELTGKETQYF.

V usage is TRBV15 and J usage is TRBJ1-5; no definite D call. The CDR3 covers 13 residues. Between the trimmed V and J ends, which lost 5 bases and 2 bases, there was a span of 7 bases. CDR1 is LNHNV and CDR2 is YYDKDF in the germline V gene (reference sequence). CDR3 region: CATSRRGNQPQHF. The CDR3 bases are TGTGCCACCAGCCGCCGAGGCAATCAGCCCCAGCATTTT.

V usage is TRBV5-5 and J usage is TRBJ2-1; D might be TRBD2 (5 bases). Germline V CDR1 and CDR2: SGHKS, YYEKEE (reference sequence). Trimming removed 0 bases from V and 4 bases from J, with 11 bases in between. This CDR3 spans 15 amino acids. The CDR3 region has the DNA TGTGCCAGCAGCTTGGAATCCGGGAATTACAATGAGCAGTTCTTC. The encoded protein is CASSLESGNYNEQFF.

J is TRBJ2-3 and V is TRBV7-3; D is unclear. CDR1 is SGHTA and CDR2 is FQGTGA in the germline V gene. V was cut by 3 bases and J by 4 bases, with 14 bases left in between. There are 15 residues in the CDR3. In nucleotides, the CDR3 is TGTGCCAGCAGCTTGAACCCCCCCACGGCAGATACGCAGTATTTT. Protein: CASSLNPPTADTQYF.

The chain couples TRBV6-6 to TRBJ1-1; D call uncertain. This CDR3 region has 13 residues. V lost 2 bases, J lost 3 bases, and 7 bases lay in between. Germline-derived CDR1 and CDR2 are MNHNY and SVGAGI (reference sequence). The DNA for the CDR3 is TGTGCCAGCAGTTACCATGTAGACACTGAAGCTTTCTTT. As protein: CASSYHVDTEAFF.

This chain links TRBV7-6 with TRBJ2-5; D is undetermined. The assigned J gene may be wrong: the sequence end matches TRBJ2-7 better. The CDR3 is made up of 14 amino acids. The V gene's germline CDR1 is SGHVS and CDR2 FNYEAQ. CDR3 in amino acids: CASSFPPSGYEQYF. The DNA for the CDR3 is TGTGCCAGCAGCTTCCCGCCGTCAGGCTACGAGCAGTACTTC.

The chain combines TRBV13 with TRBJ2-5; 7 nucleotides agree with TRBD1. The J segment lost 5 bases and the V segment lost 4 bases, leaving 16 bases of the junction unmatched. This CDR3 spans 17 amino acids. In germline, CDR1 is PRHDT, CDR2 FYEKMQ (reference sequence). CDR3 coding DNA: TGTGCCAGCAGCTCAACGAACGGCAACGACAGGGTGGAGACCCAGTACTTC. Amino acid sequence: CASSSTNGNDRVETQYF. Together with reference TRBV13 and TRBJ2-5, the CDR3 gives the full variable domain: AAGVIQSPRHLIKEKRETATLKCYPIPRHDTVYWYQQGPGQDPQFLISFYEKMQSDKGSIPDRFSAQQFSDYHSELNMSSLELGDSALYFCASSSTNGNDRVETQYFGPGTRLLVL.

The chain recombines TRBV7-2 with TRBJ2-1; D is possibly TRBD1 (5 bases). This CDR3 comprises 12 residues. Trimming cost V 5 bases and J 9 bases, with 11 bases left between them. CDR1 and CDR2 from the germline V gene are SGHTA and FQGNSA. In nucleotides, the CDR3 is TGTGCCAGCAGCCTTACAGGATCTGAGCAGTTCTTC. Translation: CASSLTGSEQFF.

The chain is built from TRBV5-1 and TRBJ2-3; TRBD1 matches 7 bases. Losses at the gene ends were 4 bases for V and 2 bases for J; bases not matched to a gene: 7. This CDR3 has 15 residues. From germline, CDR1 is SGHRS and CDR2 YFSETQ. As DNA, the CDR3 is TGCGCCAGCAGCACGGACAGGACCTTCACAGATACGCAGTATTTT. Its translation is CASSTDRTFTDTQYF.

This clone has just one count. This chain links TRBV25-1 with TRBJ1-1; D perhaps matches TRBD1 (5 bases). V lost 1 base, J lost 2 bases, and 14 bases lay in between. CDR1 MGHDK and CDR2 SYGVNS come from the germline V gene. The CDR3 is 16 amino acids. The CDR3 loop reads CASSELGAGSNTEAFF. The CDR3 coding sequence is TGTGCCAGCAGTGAATTAGGGGCCGGATCCAACACTGAAGCTTTCTTT.

The V and J genes are TRBV10-1 and TRBJ2-5; D uncertain. Germline CDR1 WNHNN, CDR2 SYGVQD (reference sequence). This CDR3 comprises 14 residues. Deletions cut 2 bases from V and 4 bases from J, with 11 bases between. This chain's CDR3 is CASSENSRRETQYF. DNA of the CDR3: TGCGCCAGCAGTGAGAATTCTAGGCGAGAGACCCAGTACTTC.

For the CDR3, the DNA is TGCGCCAGCAGCTTCGGCCCCGGCGGCGAGCAGTACTTC. This encodes CASSFGPGGEQYF. The rearrangement uses TRBV5-1 and TRBJ2-7; D gene uncertain. The CDR3 is 13 amino acids. V was cut by 2 bases and J by 6 bases, with 12 bases left in between. Looked up from germline, CDR1 is SGHRS and CDR2 is YFSETQ.

This sequence joins TRBV5-4 and TRBJ1-2; D call uncertain. With 3 bases removed from V and 0 bases from J, the gap between germline ends came to 9 bases. Germline V gene data show CDR1 as SGHNT and CDR2 as YYREEE (reference sequence). The CDR3 spans 14 residues. This CDR3 reads CASSSGVANYGYTF. The CDR3 bases are TGTGCCAGCAGCTCCGGGGTAGCTAACTATGGCTACACCTTC.

V usage is TRBV7-2 and J usage is TRBJ2-6; unclear D gene. Germline V gene data show CDR1 as SGHTA and CDR2 as FQGNSA. Trimming shortened V by 0 bases and J by 0 bases, and 12 bases separated the two germline ends. The CDR3 sequence is 18 residues long. CDR3 in amino acids: CASSLALSSASGANVLTF. CDR3 nucleotides: TGTGCCAGCAGCTTAGCGCTATCTTCCGCCTCTGGGGCCAACGTCCTGACTTTC.

V usage is TRBV5-4 and J usage is TRBJ2-5; 8 nucleotides align to TRBD1. J gave up 5 bases and V 3 bases, and 12 bases lay outside the gene matches. Germline V lookup: CDR1 SGHNT, CDR2 YYREEE (reference sequence). The CDR3 has 16 residues. CDR3 in DNA: TGTGCCAGCAGCTCGGGGGACAGGTTTTATTCTGAGACCCAGTACTTC. It codes for CASSSGDRFYSETQYF.

The CDR3 DNA reads as TGTGCCAGCAGTCTGGGACAGGGACGGAACACCGGGGAGCTGTTTTTT. Translation gives CASSLGQGRNTGELFF. This chain joins TRBV25-1 and TRBJ2-2; TRBD1 matches at 9 bases. The CDR3 totals 16 residues. Losses at the gene ends were 5 bases for V and 1 base for J; bases not matched to a gene: 5. Germline CDR1 MGHDK, CDR2 SYGVNS.

This sequence joins TRBV6-1 and TRBJ2-1, with 8 bases fitting TRBD2. Losses at the gene ends were 6 bases for V and 3 bases for J; bases not matched to a gene: 7. Germline V gene data show CDR1 as MNHNS and CDR2 as SASEGT. The CDR3 covers 15 residues. The CDR3 sequence: CASRDRGGLYNEQFF. CDR3 coding DNA: TGTGCCAGCAGAGATCGGGGGGGCCTCTACAATGAGCAGTTCTTC.